This passage covers 7 T cell receptor beta chains from one sample sequenced in a study of blood T cells in healthy people across ages. Together with a sample-barcoded 5' primer, a J-beta primer mix was included in a second PCR lasting roughly 6 to 12 cycles. TCRdb re-analysed the 5' RACE reads in MiXCR, keeping a single row per CDR3 protein. The table includes about 1.1 million distinct CDR3 sequences, more than 30% detected once. The sequenced material came from blood. The receptor set was obtained from a man aged 18 to 30 in good health.

This clonotype has a single count. This chain connects TRBV20-1 to TRBJ2-3; either TRBD1 or TRBD2 may fit D (5 bases each). The germline V gene encodes CDR1 DFQATT and CDR2 SNEGSKA (reference sequence). The length of the CDR3 is 15 residues. Trimming cost V 3 bases and J 6 bases, with 19 bases left between them. This chain's CDR3 is CSASRGAEPSDTQYF. Here the CDR3 DNA reads TGCAGTGCTAGCCGAGGGGCAGAACCCTCGGATACGCAGTATTTT.

This chain joins TRBV6-5 and TRBJ2-1; TRBD2 agrees at 7 bases. The DNA matches TRBJ2-7 better at its end, which makes the J call doubtful. Germline assignment: CDR1 MNHEY and CDR2 SVGAGI. The length of the CDR3 is 16 residues. Here the CDR3 reads CASSPRMGGSYNEQYF. Written as DNA, the CDR3 is TGTGCCAGCAGCCCACGAATGGGGGGGTCCTACAATGAGCAGTACTTC.

This clonotype was counted a few times. This sequence joins TRBV4-2 and TRBJ2-2; D gene unclear. Deletions cut 1 base from V and 2 bases from J, with 11 bases between. The CDR3 runs to 16 residues. The germline V gene encodes CDR1 LGHNA and CDR2 YNFKEQ. The CDR3 DNA follows: TGTGCCAGCAGCCAAGTGTTCAGTCCTAACACCGGGGAGCTGTTTTTT. Its translation: CASSQVFSPNTGELFF.

V usage is TRBV25-1 and J usage is TRBJ2-3; D is possibly TRBD2 (5 bases). The V gene's germline CDR1 is MGHDK and CDR2 SYGVNS. The length of the CDR3 is 18 residues. V was shortened by 3 bases and J by 4 bases, with 23 bases between the two germline ends. The CDR3 DNA follows: TGTGCCAGCAGTGATTTGAGGGCAGGTTTCTATAGGGCAGATACGCAGTATTTT. Its protein is CASSDLRAGFYRADTQYF.

For the CDR3, the DNA is TGTGCCAGCAGCTGGGCGGCGGGGGAGCTGTTTTTT. The encoded protein is CASSWAAGELFF. The rearrangement links TRBV7-2 to TRBJ2-2; D gene unclear. V was cut by 4 bases and J by 8 bases, with 8 bases left in between. Germline values: CDR1 SGHTA, CDR2 FQGNSA. This CDR3 has 12 amino acids.

In its sample, this clonotype was seen once. The V and J genes are TRBV20-1 and TRBJ1-1; D call uncertain. The CDR3 sequence is 13 residues long. V dropped 5 bases and J dropped 6 bases, with 16 bases sitting between them. Germline assignment: CDR1 DFQATT and CDR2 SNEGSKA (reference sequence). CDR3 sequence (DNA): TGCAGTGCTGCTACCGGGCGTCTAGCTGAAGCTTTCTTT. Protein product: CSAATGRLAEAFF.

This clonotype occurred a few times. The chain is built from TRBV3-1 and TRBJ2-5; 10 positions agree with TRBD2. The CDR3 has 18 amino acids. V lost 0 bases to trimming and J lost 0 bases; unmatched junction nucleotides: 7. The germline CDR1 and CDR2 sequences are LGHDT and YNNKEL (reference sequence). CDR3 region: CASSQDLSSGGYQETQYF. Written as DNA, the CDR3 is TGTGCCAGCAGCCAAGATCTGAGTAGCGGGGGGTACCAAGAGACCCAGTACTTC.